This TCR beta chain was sequenced in a study of yellow fever vaccine responses in identical twins. MiXCR, applied by TCRdb to the RT-PCR reads, yields one record per CDR3 protein. The sample contains some 11,000 distinct CDR3 sequences, around 77% of which appear only once. Broader study findings: As reported, the vaccine T cell response of twins seemed partly convergent and partly personalized.

Remarks on this clonotype: Its antigen is currently unknown.

The V gene lost 5 bases and the J gene lost 7 bases, with 11 bases spanning the gap. This CDR3 has 11 residues. Looked up from germline, CDR1 is DFQATT and CDR2 is SNEGSKA (reference sequence). The clonotype was recovered from a woman under 30 who received the yellow fever vaccine. The input for sequencing was T cells from blood (PBMCs), unsorted or a sorted subset (not recorded which), taken before or after yellow fever vaccination (not recorded which). The genes are TRBV20-1 and TRBJ1-1; D gene ambiguous. CDR3 protein: CSAEDLLEAFF. The CDR3 region has the DNA TGCAGTGCTGAAGACCTGCTTGAAGCTTTCTTT.